The 30 T cell receptor beta chains given below trace back to one sample, sequenced in a study of OX40 agonist ivuxolimab in advanced cancers. Sequenced by immunoSEQ multiplex PCR; TCRdb stores in-frame clones only, minus some. Among 70,000 to 95,000 clones, more than 70% were seen once, and the ten largest hold about 6.9%. Specimen: CD4+ or CD8+ T cells sorted from blood, collected in a trial of the OX40 agonist ivuxolimab. The receptor set was obtained from an adult with an advanced solid tumor such as melanoma, head and neck, liver or kidney cancer.

The chain recombines TRBV7-8 with TRBJ2-7, with D tentatively TRBD2 (7 bases). Germline V gene data show CDR1 as SGHVS and CDR2 as FQNEAQ. CDR3 size: 14 residues. V was clipped by 4 bases and J by 12 bases, with 22 bases between them. The CDR3 region has the DNA TGTGCCAGCAGCTCGGGGGCCCGTGGGCTAGCGGTGTACTTC. It specifies CASSSGARGLAVYF.

The chain links TRBV10-2 to TRBJ1-1, with no clear D. The CDR3 is 12 residues long. CDR1 and CDR2 (germline): WSHSY, SAAADI. V dropped 6 bases and J dropped 0 bases, with 5 bases sitting between them. The CDR3 nucleotides are TGCGCCAGCAGCAGGATGAACACTGAAGCTTTCTTT. This gives the protein CASSRMNTEAFF.

This rearrangement joins TRBV6-1 to TRBJ2-7; D unresolved. The length of the CDR3 is 13 residues. The V gene lost 3 bases and the J gene lost 4 bases, with 10 bases spanning the gap. Germline assignment: CDR1 MNHNS and CDR2 SASEGT. The CDR3 loop reads CASSDHNTYEQYF. The CDR3 DNA sequence: TGTGCCAGCAGTGACCACAATACATACGAGCAGTACTTC.

V and J are TRBV12-5 and TRBJ2-1; 11 bases align to TRBD2. CDR1 and CDR2 (germline): LGHNT, FRNRAP. Trimming at V came to 1 base and at J to 4 bases, leaving 3 bases not matched to a gene. CDR3 size: 16 residues. CDR3 bases: TGTGCTAGTGGTTTGGGTGGACTAGCGGGTTACAATGAGCAGTTCTTC. This sequence encodes CASGLGGLAGYNEQFF.

The genes are TRBV6-6 and TRBJ2-5; D is perhaps TRBD1 (6 bases). The ends were cut back, 0 bases at V and 5 bases at J, with 13 bases in the middle. This CDR3 region has 15 residues. Germline CDR1 is MNHNY and CDR2 is SVGAGI (reference sequence). In DNA, the CDR3 is TGTGCCAGCAGTTACTCGAGACAGGCAAGGGAGACCCAGTACTTC. Translated: CASSYSRQARETQYF.

This chain links TRBV18 with TRBJ1-2; D possibly corresponds to TRBD1 (5 bases). From germline, CDR1 is KGHSH and CDR2 LQKENI. Between the trimmed V and J ends, which lost 3 bases and 8 bases, there was a span of 16 bases. CDR3 length equals 14 residues. The CDR3 DNA reads TGTGCCAGCTCACCGGTTCAGGGCTGGGAAGGCTACACCTTC. Translated, it gives CASSPVQGWEGYTF. Full variable domain (remainder filled in from reference TRBV18 and TRBJ1-2): NAGVMQNPRHLVRRRGQEARLRCSPMKGHSHVYWYRQLPEEGLKFMVYLQKENIIDESGMPKERFSAEFPKEGPSILRIQQVVRGDSAAYFCASSPVQGWEGYTFGSGTRLTVV.

V gene TRBV5-1 combines with J gene TRBJ2-1, with TRBD1 matching 11 bases. V lost 3 bases to trimming and J lost 3 bases; unmatched junction nucleotides: 2. Germline CDR1 and CDR2: SGHRS and YFSETQ. The CDR3 extends over 15 amino acids. CDR3 DNA: TGCGCCAGCAGCTCGGGACAGGGGGGCTACAATGAGCAGTTCTTC. Protein: CASSSGQGGYNEQFF.

This chain links TRBV7-3 with TRBJ2-3; 7 bases match TRBD1. The CDR3 runs 15 residues. After removal of 5 bases from V and 3 bases from J, the junction contained 8 bases not matched to a gene. Germline CDR1 reads SGHTA; CDR2 reads FQGTGA. CDR3 DNA sequence: TGTGCCAGCAGCCAGACAGGGCAGGGGACAGATACGCAGTATTTT. It translates to CASSQTGQGTDTQYF.

The V and J genes are TRBV19 and TRBJ1-5; D gene ambiguous. CDR3 length: 13 amino acids. The V gene lost 4 bases and the J gene lost 6 bases, with 10 bases spanning the gap. The V gene's germline CDR1 is LNHDA and CDR2 SQIVND (reference sequence). Here the CDR3 reads CASSNEWGQPQHF. CDR3 bases: TGTGCCAGTAGTAACGAGTGGGGTCAGCCCCAGCATTTT. The full variable domain, its missing parts supplied by reference TRBV19 and TRBJ1-5, is DGGITQSPKYLFRKEGQNVTLSCEQNLNHDAMYWYRQDPGQGLRLIYYSQIVNDFQKGDIAEGYSVSREKKESFPLTVTSAQKNPTAFYLCASSNEWGQPQHFGDGTRLSIL.

V gene TRBV7-8 combines with J gene TRBJ1-2; the D is unclear. Germline values: CDR1 SGHVS, CDR2 FQNEAQ. This CDR3 is 11 amino acids long. Trimming stripped 7 bases from V and 6 bases from J, with 9 bases between. This CDR3 reads CASTPLNGYTF. The CDR3 DNA follows: TGTGCCAGCACCCCACTGAATGGCTACACCTTC.

This chain links TRBV10-1 with TRBJ2-2, with TRBD2 identical over 7 bases. Germline V gives CDR1 WNHNN, CDR2 SYGVQD (reference sequence). The CDR3 consists of 15 residues. The junction had 11 bases not matched to a gene; V was cut back by 6 bases and J by 7 bases. The CDR3 is CASSPGLDRGGELFF. The CDR3 nucleotides read TGCGCCAGCAGCCCCGGACTAGATAGGGGCGGGGAGCTGTTTTTT.

The rearrangement links TRBV29-1 to TRBJ2-1; maybe TRBD2 (5 bases). The CDR3 has 15 residues. Germline-derived CDR1 and CDR2 are SQVTM and ANQGSEA. V was trimmed by 4 bases and J by 8 bases, leaving 21 bases between them. The CDR3 reads CSVGAMRTLEYEQFF. CDR3 DNA sequence: TGCAGCGTTGGCGCTATGAGGACTCTCGAATATGAGCAGTTCTTC.

The gene calls are TRBV5-8 and TRBJ2-5; tentatively, D is TRBD1 or TRBD2 (7 bases each). The CDR3 spans 15 residues. V was shortened by 4 bases and J by 2 bases, with 15 bases between the two germline ends. CDR1 SGHTS and CDR2 YDEGEE come from the germline V gene. CDR3 residues: CASSPGGGPQETQYF. The CDR3 nucleotides are TGTGCCAGCAGCCCAGGGGGGGGACCGCAAGAGACCCAGTACTTC.

This clone has more than one count but fewer than ten. The CDR3 bases are TGTGCCAGCAGTTACCCACAGGGACACAATCAGCCCCAGCATTTT. Translating gives CASSYPQGHNQPQHF. The V gene is TRBV6-6, the J gene TRBJ1-5; a possible D gene is TRBD1 (6 bases). CDR3 length: 15 amino acids. CDR1 is MNHNY, CDR2 SVGAGI, per germline (reference sequence). The V and J ends lost 2 bases and 3 bases respectively, with 11 bases between them.

This chain joins TRBV19 and TRBJ1-5; 8 positions agree with TRBD1. Germline lookup yields CDR1 LNHDA and CDR2 SQIVND (reference sequence). V gave up 7 bases and J gave up 7 bases; unmatched junction bases: 9. CDR3 length: 14 amino acids. CDR3 sequence: CASNPQGAWQPQHF. The CDR3 DNA is TGTGCCAGTAACCCTCAGGGGGCATGGCAGCCCCAGCATTTT.

The chain links TRBV4-3 to TRBJ2-5, with TRBD2 matching over 15 bases. V dropped 2 bases and J dropped 9; count of bases not matched to a gene: 10. The CDR3 is made up of 17 amino acids. Germline V gives CDR1 LGHNA, CDR2 YSLEER. In nucleotides, the CDR3 is TGCGCCAGCAGCCAATTCTCCGGGACTAGCGGGAGGAAAGCCCAGTACTTC. It translates to CASSQFSGTSGRKAQYF.

The chain recombines TRBV6-5 with TRBJ2-1; no clear D. CDR3 size: 14 residues. V was cut by 2 bases and J by 8 bases, with 13 bases left in between. The germline CDR1 and CDR2 sequences are MNHEY and SVGAGI. This CDR3 reads CASSYQALGHEQFF. Written as DNA, the CDR3 is TGTGCCAGCAGTTACCAGGCCCTCGGGCATGAGCAGTTCTTC.

The chain combines TRBV9 with TRBJ2-3, with 11 bases aligning to TRBD2. V lost 4 bases to trimming and J lost 5 bases; unmatched junction nucleotides: 6. The CDR3 totals 15 residues. The germline V gene encodes CDR1 SGDLS and CDR2 YYNGEE. CDR3 sequence reads: CASSFSGGAKDTQYF. Here the CDR3 DNA reads TGTGCCAGCAGCTTTAGCGGGGGGGCCAAAGATACGCAGTATTTT.

The rearrangement joins TRBV6-5 to TRBJ1-5; D possibly corresponds to TRBD1 (6 bases). The germline gives CDR1 MNHEY, CDR2 SVGAGI. The CDR3 consists of 15 residues. The V end was cut by 6 bases, the J end by 0 bases, with 12 bases between. The CDR3 nucleotides are TGTGCCAGCAGATTACAGGGTCATAGCAATCAGCCCCAGCATTTT. Translated: CASRLQGHSNQPQHF.

This clone was seen a single time. This rearrangement joins TRBV20-1 to TRBJ1-1; 9 positions agree with TRBD1. The CDR3 extends over 11 amino acids. The V gene's germline CDR1 is DFQATT and CDR2 SNEGSKA (reference sequence). CDR3 coding DNA: TGCAGGGGACAGGGTCGGACTGAAGCTTTCTTT. Its protein product is CRGQGRTEAFF.

This chain uses TRBV6-1 with TRBJ1-1, with 11 bases lining up with TRBD1. The germline V gene encodes CDR1 MNHNS and CDR2 SASEGT. The junction had 9 bases not matched to a gene; V was cut back by 4 bases and J by 8 bases. The CDR3 has 15 amino acids. CDR3 nucleotide sequence: TGTGCCAGCAGTGGGTTGGGACAGGGGGTTTCCGAAGCTTTCTTT. This sequence encodes CASSGLGQGVSEAFF.

About this clone: The junction departs from germline at one end; a sequencing error may be responsible. The rearrangement uses TRBV12-5 and TRBJ2-7, with D hard to call. Germline CDR1 and CDR2: LGHNT and FRNRAP. The CDR3 contains 15 residues. CDR3 nucleotide sequence: TGTGCTAGTGGTTTTAAGACTGCCCTCTCCGACGAGCAGTACTTC. This encodes CASGFKTALSDEQYF.

The chain carries TRBV14 and TRBJ1-1; 10 bases line up with TRBD1. After removal of 2 bases from V and 1 base from J, the junction contained 1 base not matched to a gene. The CDR3 has 15 amino acids. Per the germline V gene, CDR1 is SGHDN and CDR2 is FVKESK. For the CDR3, the DNA is TGTGCCAGCAGCCAATGGACAGGGGGGAACACTGAAGCTTTCTTT. Residues: CASSQWTGGNTEAFF.

The chain has TRBV30 and TRBJ2-5; D might be TRBD2 (6 bases). Looked up from germline, CDR1 is GTSNPN and CDR2 is SVGIG (reference sequence). Deletions cut 5 bases from V and 2 bases from J, with 15 bases between. This CDR3 contains 14 residues. Written as DNA, the CDR3 is TGTGCCTGGGGGCCGGGACTCCTACAAGAGACCCAGTACTTC. Translation: CAWGPGLLQETQYF.

The chain combines TRBV4-2 with TRBJ2-5; possibly TRBD2 for D (5 bases). There are 15 residues in the CDR3. CDR1 and CDR2 from the germline V gene are LGHNA and YNFKEQ. The V gene lost 1 base and the J gene lost 0 bases, with 9 bases spanning the gap. CDR3 protein: CASSQAGMYQETQYF. CDR3 in DNA: TGTGCCAGCAGCCAAGCGGGGATGTACCAAGAGACCCAGTACTTC.

This rearrangement joins TRBV29-1 to TRBJ1-2, with 12 bases that match TRBD1. The junction had 3 bases not matched to a gene; V was cut back by 5 bases and J by 8 bases. The germline V gene encodes CDR1 SQVTM and CDR2 ANQGSEA. The length of the CDR3 is 12 residues. The CDR3 sequence: CSVSGTGGGYTF. In DNA, the CDR3 is TGCAGCGTTTCCGGGACAGGGGGCGGCTACACCTTC.

The chain combines TRBV5-8 with TRBJ2-7; D unclear. The CDR3 has 16 amino acids. V was pared by 0 bases and J by 6 bases, with 19 bases between. Germline CDR1 and CDR2: SGHTS and YDEGEE. CDR3 sequence reads: CASSLAPLPTPGEQYF. The CDR3, as DNA: TGTGCCAGCAGCTTGGCCCCCCTCCCGACCCCCGGCGAGCAGTACTTC.

The rearrangement uses TRBV12-5 and TRBJ2-1, with D possibly matching TRBD2 (5 bases). Germline values: CDR1 LGHNT, CDR2 FRNRAP. Trimming shortened V by 1 base and J by 2 bases, and 9 bases separated the two germline ends. The CDR3 has 15 residues. This CDR3 is CASGLGRAAYNEQFF. The CDR3 bases are TGTGCTAGTGGTTTGGGGCGGGCTGCCTACAATGAGCAGTTCTTC.

The CDR3 is CASSHATGGRETQYF. The CDR3 DNA is TGCGCCAGCAGCCACGCGACAGGGGGCAGAGAGACCCAGTACTTC. The J gene is TRBJ2-5, the V gene TRBV4-1, with TRBD1 matching over 10 bases. V gave up 3 bases and J gave up 4 bases; unmatched junction bases: 5. Germline loops: CDR1 MGHRA, CDR2 YSYEKL. The CDR3 is 15 residues long.

V usage is TRBV9 and J usage is TRBJ2-1; tentatively, D is TRBD1 or TRBD2 (5 bases each). Trimming took off 0 bases at V and 9 bases at J, with 10 bases between the two ends. Per germline, CDR1 SGDLS and CDR2 YYNGEE. The CDR3 sequence is 13 residues long. The DNA of the CDR3 is TGTGCCAGCAGCGTAGCTGTGAGGGGTGAGCAGTTCTTC. Translated, it gives CASSVAVRGEQFF.